This T cell receptor (beta chain) was captured by sequencing in a study of Graves' ophthalmopathy and Graves' hyperthyroidism (dated by TCRdb to 2016 to 2019). With regard to the full study: Peripheral blood samples were taken at the time of initial diagnosis, before any treatment was given. The study used TCR beta repertoire signatures to distinguish Graves' ophthalmopathy from Graves' hyperthyroidism and to predict progression to ophthalmopathy. To explore V-J signatures that separate ophthalmopathy from hyperthyroidism, a discovery set of about 100 patients was enrolled, consisting of about 43 with ophthalmopathy and 55 to 65 with stable hyperthyroidism. In total, some 130 blood samples were TCR-sequenced: approximately 42 ophthalmopathy, under 80 hyperthyroidism and roughly 17 hyperthyroidism-to-ophthalmopathy patients. In several hyperthyroidism patients, the T-cell repertoire of thyroid tissue was compared with the T-cell repertoire of blood. The independent validation cohort included roughly 19 hyperthyroidism patients plus 17 patients who later progressed from hyperthyroidism to ophthalmopathy. After sampling, hyperthyroidism patients received methimazole starting at 30 mg daily, and ophthalmopathy patients received high-dose intravenous methylprednisolone. General findings and caveats noted by the study authors: In validation, the model predicted ophthalmopathy progression with roughly 68% sensitivity and about 73% specificity; 12 predicted patients were CT-confirmed with GO in a median of about 6.2 months. No statistical method was used to predetermine the sample size, and group allocation was not hidden from the investigators. Most expanded thyroid clonotypes with a frequency above 0.001 also appeared in blood, which suggests that blood repertoires may reflect the immune response in the thyroid. In cross-validation, the 13-signature model distinguished ophthalmopathy from stable hyperthyroidism with about 87% sensitivity and around 81% specificity, and in the test set the corresponding values were about 80% and 75%.

Patients with ophthalmopathy had moderately to severely active disease, with a Clinical Activity Score of 3 or more, a NOSPECS grade of 4 or more, and a disease duration of less than 3 months. Patients with other autoimmune diseases, uncontrolled infections, pregnancy or lactation were excluded from the study. Clinical symptoms, serum thyroxine, TRAb, thyroid ultrasound and orbital computed tomography were used for diagnosis. Using Ficoll-Paque density gradient centrifugation, PBMCs were isolated from 8.5 to 10 ml of fresh peripheral blood. Total RNA was extracted using Trizol reagent, and RNA quality was checked on an Agilent 2100 Bioanalyzer. On this clonotype: Its antigen remains unidentified. No much larger clone exists at a distance of one base, and base qualities are not known.

TCR beta CDR3 regions were amplified from RNA transcripts for repertoire sequencing. The first round of RT-PCR was done with HTBI primers and the Qiagen OneStep RT-PCR kit, and was followed by a second round of multiplex PCR, then size selection and purification. Libraries were sequenced on an Illumina HiSeq2000 using paired-end 100 bp reads. Per the original workflow: SOAPnuke was used for read processing, and reads with adapters, uncalled bases, a mean Phred below 15, or no exact constant-primer or identifier match were discarded. COPE v1.2.5 was used to merge high-quality paired reads. Clonotypes were defined as unique nucleotide sequences and were aligned to IMGT TRB V, D and J references using MiTCR v1.1. The analysis was limited to V-J combinations with a frequency above 0.0001, which together covered over 99% of the repertoires. A TCR clonal expansion and chaos score per V-J combination was defined as the ratio of F50 clonal expansion to chaos observed in the TCRdist matrix. Welch's t-statistics and random forest were used to reduce the features to some 13 V-J combinations, which were then used as input to a naive Bayes classifier. The similarity between thyroid and blood repertoires was quantified using the Morisita-Horn index. The public reads were reprocessed in TCRdb via fastp at Q25 and MiXCR, keeping in-frame beta chains. Every entry covers one CDR3 protein and lists the most common genes and DNA from its rows. The authors' filters were not applied to this entry. This sample gives 260,000 or so distinct CDR3 sequences in total; 45% of them show up just once. The leading ten clones occupy around 47% of the sample.

CDR1 and CDR2 are read off the germline V gene (reference sequence) as DFQATT and SNEGSKA. Trimming takes 5 bases off V and 3 bases off J; junction bases not matched to a gene: 7. Reading from cysteine to phenylalanine, the CDR3 counts 14 amino acids. CDR3 DNA only is kept here, 42 bases in frame from base 1. The sample consisted of peripheral blood. The V and J genes are TRBV20-1 and TRBJ1-2; 9 bases in the junction line up with TRBD1. This clonotype was sampled from an adult man with Graves' ophthalmopathy. Here the CDR3 is given as CSAPYRGRDYGYTF. The DNA sequence follows: TGCAGTGCTCCTTACAGGGGGCGCGACTATGGCTACACCTTC.